The 27 T cell receptor beta chains below all came from one sample that was sequenced in a study of identical twins. TCRdb re-called the 5' RACE reads through MiXCR, storing one row per CDR3 protein. The data contain 450,000 to 650,000 distinct CDR3 sequences, roughly 9.5% of them singletons. This sample also appeared in a second study, on yellow fever vaccine responses in identical twins.

Sample: PBMCs. These receptors were taken from a woman aged 18-29 years in good health.

The chain joins TRBV7-3 to TRBJ2-5, with TRBD2 matching over 11 bases. In germline, CDR1 is SGHTA, CDR2 FQGTGA. The CDR3 is 16 amino acids. V shed 5 bases, J shed 4 bases, and the junction held 9 bases outside the gene matches. The CDR3 region is CASSEITSGGRETQYF. CDR3 DNA: TGTGCCAGCAGCGAGATAACTAGCGGGGGTAGAGAGACCCAGTACTTC. The full variable domain, rest sourced from reference TRBV7-3 and TRBJ2-5, is GAGVSQTPSNKVTEKGKYVELRCDPISGHTALYWYRQSLGQGPEFLIYFQGTGAADDSGLPNDRFFAVRPEGSVSTLKIQRTERGDSAVYLCASSEITSGGRETQYFGPGTRLLVL.

At least ten counts were recorded for this clonotype. The V and J genes are TRBV5-1 and TRBJ2-4; D remains unclear. CDR1 SGHRS and CDR2 YFSETQ come from the germline V gene. Trimming cost V 0 bases and J 0 bases, with 10 bases left between them. The CDR3 has 16 amino acids. CDR3 amino acids: CASSLGQALAKNIQYF. The CDR3 DNA reads as TGCGCCAGCAGCTTGGGGCAGGCCTTAGCCAAAAACATTCAGTACTTC.

This clonotype was seen ten or more times. The chain employs TRBV5-1 and TRBJ2-2, with 9 bases matching TRBD2. This CDR3 contains 16 residues. V dropped 5 bases and J dropped 5; count of bases not matched to a gene: 10. The V gene's germline CDR1 is SGHRS and CDR2 YFSETQ. The CDR3 here is CASRVLTSGWTGELFF. The DNA of the CDR3 is TGCGCCAGCAGAGTACTGACTAGCGGATGGACCGGGGAGCTGTTTTTT.

The rearrangement joins TRBV28 to TRBJ2-2; 9 positions match TRBD1. V shed 7 bases, J shed 4 bases, and the junction held 13 bases outside the gene matches. CDR1 MDHEN and CDR2 SYDVKM come from the germline V gene. This CDR3 is 17 amino acids long. The chain's CDR3 is CASNPYRGLLVTGELFF. CDR3 coding DNA: TGTGCCAGCAATCCCTACAGGGGGCTTCTCGTCACCGGGGAGCTGTTTTTT.

This clonotype was counted ten times or more. The chain couples TRBV29-1 to TRBJ2-7; 9 bases map to TRBD2. This CDR3 contains 14 residues. In germline, CDR1 is SQVTM, CDR2 ANQGSEA. The V segment lost 4 bases and the J segment 0 bases; nucleotides outside the gene matches: 4. The CDR3 nucleotides are TGCAGCGTTGTACTAGCGGGCAGCTCCTACGAGCAGTACTTC. As protein: CSVVLAGSSYEQYF.

The chain couples TRBV20-1 to TRBJ2-1, with 12 bases matching TRBD2. V was pared by 4 bases and J by 5 bases, with 6 bases of the junction left unmatched. Germline V gene sequence: CDR1 DFQATT, CDR2 SNEGSKA (reference sequence). The CDR3 consists of 15 residues. CDR3 coding DNA: TGCAGTGCTACCCCTAGCGGGAGGGGTCACAATGAGCAGTTCTTC. It translates to CSATPSGRGHNEQFF.

The table lists this clonotype with a few counts. The V and J genes are TRBV4-1 and TRBJ2-7; possibly TRBD2 for D (6 bases). The CDR3 sequence is 21 residues long. V was shortened by 0 bases and J by 1 base, with 28 bases between the two germline ends. CDR1 and CDR2 from the germline V gene are MGHRA and YSYEKL. CDR3 DNA sequence: TGCGCCAGCAGCCAAGATTCGGGGGTCGGGTCCGGAATCGGGGGATCCTACGAGCAGTACTTC. Its translation is CASSQDSGVGSGIGGSYEQYF.

In DNA, the CDR3 is TGTGCCTTCAGCTCCGGGACAGGGAAGTGGCATAATTTGGAGACCCAGTACTTC. It codes for CAFSSGTGKWHNLETQYF. This chain connects TRBV2 to TRBJ2-5; TRBD1 matches 9 bases. V dropped 11 bases and J dropped 5; count of bases not matched to a gene: 24. The germline V gene has CDR1 SNHLY and CDR2 FYNNEI. The CDR3 has 18 amino acids.

The chain carries TRBV20-1 and TRBJ1-1; no clear D. The germline V gene encodes CDR1 DFQATT and CDR2 SNEGSKA (reference sequence). The V end was cut by 1 base, the J end by 0 bases, with 9 bases between. CDR3 size: 14 residues. CDR3 protein: CSARVSSMNTEAFF. CDR3 bases: TGCAGTGCTAGAGTTTCATCCATGAACACTGAAGCTTTCTTT.

Worth noting for this clonotype: This may be a read error: a much more frequent sequence differs by one nucleotide. The chain uses TRBV20-1 and TRBJ2-7; TRBD2 matches at 12 bases. This CDR3 contains 16 residues. Germline V gives CDR1 DFQATT, CDR2 SNEGSKA (reference sequence). The CDR3 DNA reads TGCTGTGCTAGAGATTCCCGGACTAGCGGGGTCTACGAGCAGTACTTC. It specifies CCARDSRTSGVYEQYF.

This clonotype was recorded at least ten times. The gene calls are TRBV4-3 and TRBJ2-7; 13 bases map to TRBD2. The germline V gene has CDR1 LGHNA and CDR2 YSLEER. Trimming at V came to 0 bases and at J to 9 bases, leaving 8 bases not matched to a gene. This CDR3 has 16 residues. CDR3 nucleotides: TGCGCCAGCAGCCAAGATCGGGGGACTAGCGGGACGGGGCAGTACTTC. As protein: CASSQDRGTSGTGQYF.

This clonotype was seen ten or more times. The J gene is TRBJ2-3, the V gene TRBV10-3; 7 bases fit TRBD1. V was pared by 7 bases and J by 2 bases, with 6 bases of the junction left unmatched. From germline, CDR1 is ENHRY and CDR2 SYGVKD. This CDR3 comprises 14 residues. The chain's CDR3 is CAITPGGNTDTQYF. In nucleotides, the CDR3 is TGTGCCATCACGCCAGGGGGAAACACAGATACGCAGTATTTT.

This clonotype showed up just a few times. The chain carries TRBV20-1 and TRBJ2-7, with D perhaps given as TRBD1 or TRBD2 (5 bases each). This CDR3 region has 12 residues. The germline V gene has CDR1 DFQATT and CDR2 SNEGSKA (reference sequence). The V end lost 4 bases, the J end lost 3 bases, and 10 bases lay between the germline ends. The chain's CDR3 is CSATGALYEQYF. DNA of the CDR3: TGCAGTGCTACCGGGGCTCTCTACGAGCAGTACTTC.

This clonotype was detected only a few times. The rearrangement joins TRBV6-1 to TRBJ1-1; a possible D gene is TRBD1 (5 bases). The CDR3 length is 15 residues. The V and J ends lost 6 bases and 3 bases respectively, with 17 bases between them. Germline CDR1 is MNHNS and CDR2 is SASEGT. The CDR3 loop is CASRDWGGEHTEAFF. Here the CDR3 DNA reads TGTGCCAGCAGGGATTGGGGGGGAGAACACACTGAAGCTTTCTTT.

This clonotype was recorded at least ten times. V usage is TRBV12-3 or TRBV12-4 and J usage is TRBJ1-4, with D unresolved. This CDR3 is 15 amino acids long. The V end lost 6 bases, the J end lost 2 bases, and 13 bases lay between the germline ends. The CDR3 nucleotides are TGTGCCAGCAGACTATGGACGGATACTAATGAAAAACTGTTTTTT. Its protein is CASRLWTDTNEKLFF.

This clonotype was counted ten times or more. The chain carries TRBV29-1 and TRBJ2-2; possible D gene TRBD2, 5 bases. The V end was cut by 3 bases, the J end by 4 bases, with 12 bases between. This CDR3 spans 14 amino acids. CDR1 is SQVTM and CDR2 is ANQGSEA in the germline V gene. CDR3 in amino acids: CSVDPGSGTGELFF. CDR3 bases: TGCAGCGTTGATCCGGGGAGCGGCACCGGGGAGCTGTTTTTT.

The rearrangement links TRBV20-1 to TRBJ2-3; 7 bases are a match to TRBD2. The ends lost 3 bases at V and 1 base at J; junction bases unmatched: 4. Germline loops: CDR1 DFQATT, CDR2 SNEGSKA (reference sequence). The CDR3 has 14 residues. The CDR3 reads CSARGAGRTDTQYF. The CDR3 DNA reads as TGCAGTGCTAGGGGAGCGGGACGCACAGATACGCAGTATTTT.

This chain links TRBV29-1 with TRBJ2-3, with D unclear. The germline CDR1 and CDR2 sequences are SQVTM and ANQGSEA. The CDR3 is made up of 14 amino acids. V lost 0 bases and J lost 1, with 8 bases in between. CDR3 in amino acids: CSVEDRRRTDTQYF. The CDR3 DNA reads as TGCAGCGTTGAAGATAGACGGCGCACAGATACGCAGTATTTT.

The CDR3 here is CASSLYGQNLEQYF. The CDR3 nucleotides read TGCGCCAGCAGCTTGTATGGGCAGAATCTCGAGCAGTACTTC. The genes are TRBV5-1 and TRBJ2-7, with D hard to call. V was cut by 1 base and J by 6 bases, with 14 bases left in between. The length of the CDR3 is 14 residues. The germline V gene has CDR1 SGHRS and CDR2 YFSETQ.

The sample holds a few counts of this clonotype. The genes are TRBV5-1 and TRBJ2-5; D gene unclear. Germline V gene lookup returns CDR1 SGHRS and CDR2 YFSETQ. The CDR3 contains 15 residues. V was trimmed by 0 bases and J by 2 bases, leaving 11 bases between them. In DNA form, the CDR3 reads TGCGCCAGCAGCTTGGGCCCCGGCCAGCAAGAGACCCAGTACTTC. Translating it yields CASSLGPGQQETQYF.

This clonotype was found many times. V and J are TRBV20-1 and TRBJ2-7; the match to TRBD1 covers 8 bases. V dropped 3 bases and J dropped 1; count of bases not matched to a gene: 2. This CDR3 is built from 13 residues. Germline values: CDR1 DFQATT, CDR2 SNEGSKA (reference sequence). The chain's CDR3 is CSASRDRSYEQYF. The CDR3 DNA reads as TGCAGTGCTAGCCGGGACAGGTCCTACGAGCAGTACTTC.

This clonotype was counted between two and nine times. This chain joins TRBV18 and TRBJ2-4; 8 bases fit TRBD1. The germline V gene has CDR1 KGHSH and CDR2 LQKENI. V dropped 3 bases and J dropped 0; count of bases not matched to a gene: 7. The CDR3 loop spans 17 amino acids. CDR3 bases: TGTGCCAGCTCACCGGGACAGGAGAGACTAGCCAAAAACATTCAGTACTTC. Amino acids: CASSPGQERLAKNIQYF.

The genes are TRBV28 and TRBJ2-7; perhaps TRBD1 as D (6 bases). Trimming shortened V by 5 bases and J by 0 bases, and 14 bases separated the two germline ends. From germline, CDR1 is MDHEN and CDR2 SYDVKM. CDR3 length: 15 residues. The DNA for the CDR3 is TGTGCCAGCAGTATGACAGGTTGGAGCTCCTACGAGCAGTACTTC. Protein sequence: CASSMTGWSSYEQYF. The full variable domain, its missing parts supplied by reference TRBV28 and TRBJ2-7, is DVKVTQSSRYLVKRTGEKVFLECVQDMDHENMFWYRQDPGLGLRLIYFSYDVKMKEKGDIPEGYSVSREKKERFSLILESASTNQTSMYLCASSMTGWSSYEQYFGPGTRLTVT.

This clonotype was seen many times. The genes are TRBV6-1 and TRBJ2-7; 10 bases match TRBD2. CDR1 is MNHNS and CDR2 is SASEGT in the germline V gene. Unmatched junction bases numbered 3, after V lost 7 bases and J lost 0 bases. This CDR3 is 14 amino acids long. CDR3 amino acids: CASILAGGSYEQYF. The CDR3 bases are TGTGCCAGCATCTTAGCGGGAGGCTCCTACGAGCAGTACTTC.

The J gene is TRBJ2-2, the V gene TRBV6-1, with 10 bases matching TRBD2. Per germline, CDR1 MNHNS and CDR2 SASEGT. With 7 bases clipped from V and 7 bases from J, the junction kept 6 bases outside the gene matches. This CDR3 has 14 amino acids. The CDR3 nucleotides are TGTGCCAGCAAAAGAGCGGGAGGGGTCGGGGAGCTGTTTTTT. Protein sequence: CASKRAGGVGELFF.

This clonotype has ten or more counts. This chain connects TRBV27 to TRBJ2-5; the D gene could be TRBD1 or TRBD2 (6 bases each). Germline V lookup: CDR1 MNHEY, CDR2 SMNVEV (reference sequence). The CDR3 sequence is 13 residues long. Between the trimmed V and J ends, which lost 6 bases and 5 bases, there was a span of 13 bases. CDR3 sequence (DNA): TGTGCCAGCAGCTTAACAGGGAGGGAGACCCAGTACTTC. Translation gives CASSLTGRETQYF.

The chain combines TRBV12-5 with TRBJ2-1, with a tentative D call TRBD2 (6 bases). The CDR3 consists of 15 residues. The ends were cut back, 0 bases at V and 10 bases at J, with 16 bases in the middle. Germline CDR1 is LGHNT and CDR2 is FRNRAP. CDR3 loop: CASGLVLGGWGEQFF. CDR3 coding DNA: TGTGCTAGTGGTTTGGTACTCGGGGGTTGGGGGGAGCAGTTCTTC.